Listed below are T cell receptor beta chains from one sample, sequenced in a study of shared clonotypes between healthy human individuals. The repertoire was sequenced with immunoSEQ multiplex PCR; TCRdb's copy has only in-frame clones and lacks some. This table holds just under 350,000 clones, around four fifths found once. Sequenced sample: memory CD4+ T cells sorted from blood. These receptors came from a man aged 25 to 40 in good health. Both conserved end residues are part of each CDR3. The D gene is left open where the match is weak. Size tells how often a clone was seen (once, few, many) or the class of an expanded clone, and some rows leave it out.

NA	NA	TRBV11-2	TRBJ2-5	CASSLVLSQETQYF	TGTGCCAGCAGCTTAGTTCTGAGCCAAGAGACCCAGTACTTC
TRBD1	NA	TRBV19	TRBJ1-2	CASSNRQGTANYGYTF	TGTGCCAGTAGTAACCGACAGGGAACAGCTAACTATGGCTACACCTTC
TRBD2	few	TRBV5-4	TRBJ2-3	CASSRGLAGTDTQYF	TGTGCCAGCAGCCGCGGACTAGCGGGTACAGATACGCAGTATTTT
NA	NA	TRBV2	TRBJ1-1	CASSEAIGGSEAFF	TGTGCCAGCAGTGAAGCGATCGGGGGTAGTGAAGCTTTCTTT
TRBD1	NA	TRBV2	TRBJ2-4	CASSTDRGENIQYF	TGTGCCAGCAGTACGGACAGGGGGGAAAACATTCAGTACTTC
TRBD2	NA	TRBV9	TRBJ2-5	CASSVDGVAGSRETQYF	TGTGCCAGCAGCGTAGACGGGGTAGCGGGATCGCGTGAGACCCAGTACTTC
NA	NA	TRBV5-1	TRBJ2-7	CASSPNTGNYEQYF	TGCGCCAGCAGCCCGAATACAGGGAACTACGAGCAGTACTTC
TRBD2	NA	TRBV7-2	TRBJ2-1	CASSLTSGSMWGYNEQFF	TGTGCCAGCAGCTTAACTAGCGGGAGTATGTGGGGCTACAATGAGCAGTTCTTC
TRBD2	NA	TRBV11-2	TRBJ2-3	CASSLLRTSGRSDTQYF	TGTGCCAGCAGCTTACTACGGACTAGCGGGAGGTCGGATACGCAGTATTTT
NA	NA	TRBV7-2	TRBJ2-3	CASSSSLAGRFTDTQYF	TGTGCCAGCAGCTCGTCATTAGCCGGCCGTTTCACAGATACGCAGTATTTT
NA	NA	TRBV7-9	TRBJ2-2	CASSPGGYTGELFF	TGTGCCAGCAGCCCGGGCGGGTACACCGGGGAGCTGTTTTTT
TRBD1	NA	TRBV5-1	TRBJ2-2	CASSRGRGTGELFF	TGCGCCAGCAGCAGGGGGCGTGGCACCGGGGAGCTGTTTTTT
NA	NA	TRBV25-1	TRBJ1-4	CASSAGLAAEKLFF	TGTGCCAGCAGTGCGGGACTCGCGGCGGAAAAACTGTTTTTT
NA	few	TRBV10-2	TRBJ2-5	CASSGAASRETQYF	TGCGCCAGCAGTGGGGCAGCTAGCCGGGAGACCCAGTACTTC
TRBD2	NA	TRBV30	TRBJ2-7	CVLRHAGGASYEQYF	TGTGTCCTACGTCACGCGGGAGGCGCCTCCTACGAGCAGTACTTC
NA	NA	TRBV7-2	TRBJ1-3	CASSFSHGAVSGNTIYF	TGTGCCAGCAGCTTCTCTCATGGGGCGGTCTCTGGAAACACCATATATTTT
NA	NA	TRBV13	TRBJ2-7	CASSFSRFSYEQYF	TGTGCCAGCAGCTTTAGCCGTTTCTCCTACGAGCAGTACTTC
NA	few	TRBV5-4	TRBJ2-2	CASSLGHYTGELFF	TGTGCCAGCAGCCTTGGACACTACACCGGGGAGCTGTTTTTT
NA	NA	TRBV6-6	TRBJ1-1	CASSTTGGRNTEAFF	TGTGCCAGCAGTACCACAGGTGGAAGGAACACTGAAGCTTTCTTT
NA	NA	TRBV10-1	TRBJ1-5	CASTPRREKGPQHF	TGCGCCAGCACCCCCCGGCGGGAGAAGGGGCCCCAGCATTTT
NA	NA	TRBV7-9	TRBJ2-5	CASSPTGLQETQYF	TGTGCCAGCAGCCCCACAGGGCTTCAAGAGACCCAGTACTTC
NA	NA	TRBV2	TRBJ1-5	CASSGRTGSNQPQHF	TGTGCCAGCAGCGGCCGGACGGGTAGCAATCAGCCCCAGCATTTT
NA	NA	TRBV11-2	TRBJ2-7	CASSSGTLSYEQYF	TGTGCCAGCAGTTCCGGGACACTCTCCTACGAGCAGTACTTC
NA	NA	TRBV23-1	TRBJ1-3	CASSPGTGNTIYF	TGCGCCAGCAGTCCGGGTACTGGAAACACCATATATTTT
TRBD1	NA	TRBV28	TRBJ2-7	CASSYTIGQGSSYEQYF	TGTGCCAGCAGTTACACGATCGGACAGGGTAGCTCCTACGAGCAGTACTTC
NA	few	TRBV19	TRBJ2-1	CASSIGPARPYNEQFF	TGTGCCAGTAGTATAGGCCCAGCCAGACCCTACAATGAGCAGTTCTTC
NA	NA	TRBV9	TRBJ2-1	CASSAYLSTGTVKNEQFF	TGTGCCAGCAGCGCCTATCTCTCAACAGGGACGGTCAAGAATGAGCAGTTCTTC
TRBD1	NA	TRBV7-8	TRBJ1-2	CASSTDRGRDGYTF	TGTGCCAGCAGCACAGACAGGGGGCGAGACGGCTACACCTTC
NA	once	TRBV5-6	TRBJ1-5	CASSLAGNQPQHF	TGTGCCAGCAGCTTGGCCGGCAATCAGCCCCAGCATTTT